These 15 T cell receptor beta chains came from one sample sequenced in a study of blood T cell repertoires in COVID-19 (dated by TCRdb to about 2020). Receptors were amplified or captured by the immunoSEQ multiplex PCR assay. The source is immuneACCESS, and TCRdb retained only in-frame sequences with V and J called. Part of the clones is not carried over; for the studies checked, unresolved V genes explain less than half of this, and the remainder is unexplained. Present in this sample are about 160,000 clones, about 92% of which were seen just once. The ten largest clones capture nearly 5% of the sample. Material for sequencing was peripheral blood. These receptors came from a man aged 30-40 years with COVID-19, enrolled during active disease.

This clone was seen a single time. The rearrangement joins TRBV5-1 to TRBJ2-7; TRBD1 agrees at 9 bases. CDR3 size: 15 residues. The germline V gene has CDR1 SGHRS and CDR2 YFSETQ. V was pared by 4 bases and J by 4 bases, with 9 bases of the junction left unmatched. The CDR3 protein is CASSHWTGVGYEQYF. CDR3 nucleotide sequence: TGCGCCAGCAGCCATTGGACAGGGGTTGGGTACGAGCAGTACTTC.

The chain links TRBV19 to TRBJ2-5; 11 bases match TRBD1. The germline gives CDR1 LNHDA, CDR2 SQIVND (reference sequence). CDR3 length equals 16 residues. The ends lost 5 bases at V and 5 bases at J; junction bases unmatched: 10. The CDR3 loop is CASSLRTGGWEETQYF. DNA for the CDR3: TGTGCCAGTAGTCTCCGGACAGGGGGCTGGGAGGAGACCCAGTACTTC.

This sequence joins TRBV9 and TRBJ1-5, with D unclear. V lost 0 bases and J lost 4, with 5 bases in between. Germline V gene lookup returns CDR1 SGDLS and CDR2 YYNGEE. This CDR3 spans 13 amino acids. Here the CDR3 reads CASSVGENQPQHF. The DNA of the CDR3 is TGTGCCAGCAGCGTAGGAGAGAATCAGCCCCAGCATTTT.

CDR3 nucleotide sequence: TGTGCCAGCAGCTCCAGCCCAGGGAAGAACACTGAAGCTTTCTTT. Amino acids: CASSSSPGKNTEAFF. The chain carries TRBV7-2 and TRBJ1-1; D perhaps matches TRBD1 (5 bases). V shed 4 bases and J shed 1 base, with 13 bases lying between them. This CDR3 spans 15 amino acids. Germline V gene lookup returns CDR1 SGHTA and CDR2 FQGNSA.

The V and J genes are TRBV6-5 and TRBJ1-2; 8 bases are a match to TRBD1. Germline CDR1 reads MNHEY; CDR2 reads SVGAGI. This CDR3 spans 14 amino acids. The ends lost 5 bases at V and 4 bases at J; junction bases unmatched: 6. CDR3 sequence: CASSTGGRLYGYTF. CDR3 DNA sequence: TGTGCCAGCAGTACAGGGGGTAGACTCTATGGCTACACCTTC.

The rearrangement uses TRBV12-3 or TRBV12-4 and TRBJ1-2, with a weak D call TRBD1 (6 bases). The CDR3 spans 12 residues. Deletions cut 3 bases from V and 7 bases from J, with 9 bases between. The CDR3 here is CASSFNRAGYTF. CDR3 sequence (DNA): TGTGCCAGCAGTTTTAACAGGGCTGGCTACACCTTC.

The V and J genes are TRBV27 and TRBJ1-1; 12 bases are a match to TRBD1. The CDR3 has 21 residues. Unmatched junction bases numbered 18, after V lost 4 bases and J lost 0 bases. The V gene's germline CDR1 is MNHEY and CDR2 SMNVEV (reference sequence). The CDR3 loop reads CASSCRRGQGASGFLNTEAFF. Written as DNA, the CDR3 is TGTGCCAGCAGTTGCCGCCGGGGACAGGGGGCCTCCGGGTTTCTGAACACTGAAGCTTTCTTT.

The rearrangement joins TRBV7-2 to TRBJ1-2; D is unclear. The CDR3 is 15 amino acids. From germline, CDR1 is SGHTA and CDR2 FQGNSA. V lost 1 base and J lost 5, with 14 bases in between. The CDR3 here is CASSLGGGGRYGYTF. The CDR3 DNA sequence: TGTGCCAGCAGCTTAGGTGGAGGAGGGCGGTATGGCTACACCTTC.

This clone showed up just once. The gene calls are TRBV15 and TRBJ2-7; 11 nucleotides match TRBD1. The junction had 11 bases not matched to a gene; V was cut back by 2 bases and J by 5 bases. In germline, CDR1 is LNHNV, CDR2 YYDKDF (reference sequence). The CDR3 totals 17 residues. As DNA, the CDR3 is TGTGCCACCAGCAGAACAGTCGGACAGGGGGCTTTCAACGAGCAGTACTTC. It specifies CATSRTVGQGAFNEQYF.

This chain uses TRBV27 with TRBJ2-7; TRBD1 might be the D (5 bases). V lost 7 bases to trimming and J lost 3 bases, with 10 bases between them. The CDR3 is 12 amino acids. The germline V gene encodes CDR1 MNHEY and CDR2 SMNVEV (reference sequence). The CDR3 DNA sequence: TGTGCCAGCATCAGGGCAATCTACGAGCAGTACTTC. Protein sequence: CASIRAIYEQYF.

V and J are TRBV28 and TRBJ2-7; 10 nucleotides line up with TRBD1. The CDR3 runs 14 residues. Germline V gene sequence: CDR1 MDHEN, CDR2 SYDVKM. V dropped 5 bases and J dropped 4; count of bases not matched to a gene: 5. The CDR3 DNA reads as TGTGCCAGCAGTCCGGGACAGGGGCCTTACGAGCAGTACTTC. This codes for CASSPGQGPYEQYF.

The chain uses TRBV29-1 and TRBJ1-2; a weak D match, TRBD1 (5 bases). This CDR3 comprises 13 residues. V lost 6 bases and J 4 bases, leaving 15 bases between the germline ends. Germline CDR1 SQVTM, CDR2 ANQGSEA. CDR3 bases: TGCAGCGTCTCGACAGCTACCTTCTATGGCTACACCTTC. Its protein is CSVSTATFYGYTF.

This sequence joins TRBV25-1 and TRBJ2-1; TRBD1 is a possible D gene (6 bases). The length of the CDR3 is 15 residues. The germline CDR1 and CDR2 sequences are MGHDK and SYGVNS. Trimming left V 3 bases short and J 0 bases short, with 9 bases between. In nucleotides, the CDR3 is TGTGCCAGCAGTGAGGGGGCGGTCTCCTACAATGAGCAGTTCTTC. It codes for CASSEGAVSYNEQFF.

In DNA form, the CDR3 reads TGCGCCAGCAGCTTGTCGGGGTTGGGAGAGGAGAACACCGGGGAGCTGTTTTTT. This codes for CASSLSGLGEENTGELFF. The chain is built from TRBV5-1 and TRBJ2-2, with TRBD2 as a possible D gene (5 bases). The CDR3 sequence is 18 residues long. With 1 base removed from V and 1 base from J, the gap between germline ends came to 17 bases. Per germline, CDR1 SGHRS and CDR2 YFSETQ.

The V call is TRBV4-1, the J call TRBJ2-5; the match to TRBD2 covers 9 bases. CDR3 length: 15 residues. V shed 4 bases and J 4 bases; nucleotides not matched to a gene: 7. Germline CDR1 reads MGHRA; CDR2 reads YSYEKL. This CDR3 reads CASSRKGGGGETQYF. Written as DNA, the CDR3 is TGCGCCAGCAGCCGGAAAGGCGGGGGGGGAGAGACCCAGTACTTC.